This TCR beta chain was obtained from a study of blood T cell repertoires in COVID-19. Study background: T cells, B-cell-depleted T cells, or PBMCs supplied cDNA or gDNA.

Original methodology: Reference gene primer amplification gave estimated nucleated cell counts. The table came from immunoSEQ multiplex PCR; TCRdb's copy has only in-frame clones and leaves some out. V, J and clone size are taken as reported in that table, and D and trimming were inferred from the DNA itself. This sample has fewer than 250,000 clones, with over 75% found just once. Germline lookup yields CDR1 SNHLY and CDR2 FYNNEI. Trimming cost V 1 base and J 3 bases, with 13 bases left between them. The CDR3 has 16 residues. Sequencing was done on a sample of peripheral blood. The chain employs TRBV2 and TRBJ1-5; D perhaps matches TRBD1 (6 bases). The receptor was isolated from a woman in her thirties or forties with acute or convalescent COVID-19. The DNA of the CDR3 is TGTGCCAGCAGTGAAGTGGGGGCAGGGGACAATCAGCCCCAGCATTTT. Its protein is CASSEVGAGDNQPQHF. The variable domain in full, with the rest retrieved from reference TRBV2 and TRBJ1-5, is EPEVTQTPSHQVTQMGQEVILRCVPISNHLYFYWYRQILGQKVEFLVSFYNNEISEKSEIFDDQFSVERPDGSNFTLKIRSTKLEDSAMYFCASSEVGAGDNQPQHFGDGTRLSIL.